A selection of T cell receptor beta chains follows, all from one sample in a study of cytomegalovirus exposure and HLA in healthy donors. The assay was immunoSEQ multiplex PCR, and TCRdb's table has in-frame clones only and misses some. The sample records approximately 200,000 clones, less than 85% being singletons. Sample: PBMCs. Source of these receptors: a girl aged 10-17 years in good health and CMV-seropositive. Each CDR3 is given with its conserved first and last residue. D genes are given only for firm matches. A row's size may be missing; if present it is once, few, many or a size class.

clone_size j_call v_call d_call cdr3_nt cdr3_aa
NA TRBJ1-2 TRBV11-3 NA TGTGCCAGCAGCTTAGATTACGGGTTGTGGCAGAACTCATATGGCTACACCTTC CASSLDYGLWQNSYGYTF
few TRBJ2-7 TRBV4-2 TRBD2 TGTGCCAGCAGCCAAGAGGGGACGGGGGGGCTCGAGCAGTACTTC CASSQEGTGGLEQYF
NA TRBJ2-2 TRBV6-5 NA TGTGCCTGCGCCAATAGGGGTACCGGGGAGCTGTTTTTT CACANRGTGELFF
NA TRBJ1-3 TRBV7-8 TRBD1 TGTGCCAGCAGCTCTGGACAGGCCTACTCTGGAAACACCATATATTTT CASSSGQAYSGNTIYF
NA TRBJ1-6 TRBV11-2 NA TGTGCCAGCAGCCCGCCTAATTCACCCCTTCACTTT CASSPPNSPLHF
NA TRBJ2-3 TRBV18 TRBD2 TGTGCCAGCTCACCACCGGTAGCGGGAGGAGATACGCAGTATTTT CASSPPVAGGDTQYF
NA TRBJ1-2 TRBV6-5 NA TGTGCCAGCAGTCCGGAGAGAAACTATGGCTACACCTTC CASSPERNYGYTF
NA TRBJ1-5 TRBV27 TRBD1 TGTGCCAGCAGTTTAGGACAGGATCGGCAGCCCCAGCATTTT CASSLGQDRQPQHF
NA TRBJ1-2 TRBV25-1 NA TGTGCCAGCAGTGAATTGGTTTCAGGGAACTATGGCTACACCTTC CASSELVSGNYGYTF
NA TRBJ2-7 TRBV11-2 NA TGTGCCAGCAGCTTAGCGGGGGGCCTCCATAACTTC CASSLAGGLHNF
NA TRBJ2-2 TRBV5-1 TRBD2 TGCGCCAGCAGACAGACTAGCGGGAACACCGGGGAGCTGTTTTTT CASRQTSGNTGELFF
few TRBJ1-2 TRBV9 NA TGTGCCAGCAGCTCCCAAGGGGCCCATTATGGCTACACCTTC CASSSQGAHYGYTF
few TRBJ1-4 TRBV10-2 TRBD1 TGCGCCAGCAGTGGGGTCCTAGGGACAGGGGCGGCCACTAATGAAAAACTGTTTTTT CASSGVLGTGAATNEKLFF
NA TRBJ1-6 TRBV7-2 NA TGTGCCAGCAGCTTAGCGCTTGGAGGTAATTCACCCCTCCACTTT CASSLALGGNSPLHF
NA TRBJ2-7 TRBV6-6 TRBD1 TGTGCCAGCAGACTACTACAGGGGGCTGGGGAGCAGTACTTC CASRLLQGAGEQYF
NA TRBJ2-7 TRBV11-3 TRBD1 TGTGCCAGCAGCTTAGAATGGACAGGGGCCCCCGACTACGAGCAGTACTTC CASSLEWTGAPDYEQYF
NA TRBJ2-7 TRBV23-1 NA TGCGCCAGCAGTCAATCGAGCGGGCCTCAGAGGATCTACGAGCAGTACTTC CASSQSSGPQRIYEQYF
NA TRBJ2-2 TRBV4-3 NA TGCGCCAGCAGCCAAGATTACCAGGGTCCCGGGGAGCTGTTTTTT CASSQDYQGPGELFF
few TRBJ2-7 TRBV29-1 TRBD1 TGCAGCGCCCTGCGGTTTAGGACAGGGGGTGGAGAGCAGTACTTC CSALRFRTGGGEQYF
NA TRBJ2-5 TRBV6-1 NA TGTGCCAGCAGTGAAGCAGCAGGCAACCAAGAGACCCAGTACTTC CASSEAAGNQETQYF
NA TRBJ2-4 TRBV2 NA TGTGCCAGCAGGGCTCAGCCGGGGGCCAAAAACATTCAGTACTTC CASRAQPGAKNIQYF
NA TRBJ2-5 TRBV6-5 TRBD2 TGTGCCAGCAGCCAGATGGGCCTCGGGGGGGAGACCCAGTACTTC CASSQMGLGGETQYF
few TRBJ1-3 TRBV4-3 NA TGCGCCAGCAGCCAAGATCTGGCGGGGCCTGGAAACACCATATATTTT CASSQDLAGPGNTIYF
once TRBJ2-5 TRBV25-1 TRBD2 TGTGCCAGCAGTATTCCGGGGGGAGAGACCCAGTACTTC CASSIPGGETQYF
few TRBJ1-2 TRBV6-1 NA TGTGCCAGCAGTGAAGCCGGCAGGGTGCATGGCTACACCTTC CASSEAGRVHGYTF
NA TRBJ2-7 TRBV11-3 TRBD2 TGTGCCAGCAGCAATCCGGGGGGGCAACCGTACTTC CASSNPGGQPYF